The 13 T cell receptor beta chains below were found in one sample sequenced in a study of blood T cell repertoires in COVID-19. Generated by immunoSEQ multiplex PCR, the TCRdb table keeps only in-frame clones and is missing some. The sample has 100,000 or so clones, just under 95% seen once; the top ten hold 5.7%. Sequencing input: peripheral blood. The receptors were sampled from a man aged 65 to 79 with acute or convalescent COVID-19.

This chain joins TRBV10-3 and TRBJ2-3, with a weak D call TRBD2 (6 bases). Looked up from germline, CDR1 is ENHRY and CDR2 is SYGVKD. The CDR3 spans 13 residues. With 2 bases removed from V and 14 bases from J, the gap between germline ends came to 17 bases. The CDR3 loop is CAISENIGRERYF. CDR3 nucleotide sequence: TGTGCCATCAGTGAGAATATTGGGCGGGAAAGGTATTTT.

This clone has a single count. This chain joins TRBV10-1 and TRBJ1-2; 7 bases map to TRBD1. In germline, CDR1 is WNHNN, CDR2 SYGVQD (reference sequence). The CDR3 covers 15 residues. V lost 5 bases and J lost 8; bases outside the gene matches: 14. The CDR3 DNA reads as TGCGCCAGCAGTTTCGAACGACAGGGTACGAACGGCTACACCTTC. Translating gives CASSFERQGTNGYTF.

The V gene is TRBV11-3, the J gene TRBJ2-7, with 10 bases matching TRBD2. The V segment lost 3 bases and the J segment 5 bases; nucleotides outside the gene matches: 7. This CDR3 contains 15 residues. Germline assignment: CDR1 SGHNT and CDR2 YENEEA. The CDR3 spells CASSFGLAGDDEQYF. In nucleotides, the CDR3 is TGTGCCAGCAGCTTTGGTCTAGCGGGAGACGACGAGCAGTACTTC.

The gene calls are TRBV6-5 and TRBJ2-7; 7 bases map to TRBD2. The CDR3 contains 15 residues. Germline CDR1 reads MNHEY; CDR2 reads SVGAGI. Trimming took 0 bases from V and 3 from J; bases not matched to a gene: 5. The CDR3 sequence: CASSYSSAGIYEQYF. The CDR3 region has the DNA TGTGCCAGCAGTTACTCGTCAGCGGGGATCTACGAGCAGTACTTC.

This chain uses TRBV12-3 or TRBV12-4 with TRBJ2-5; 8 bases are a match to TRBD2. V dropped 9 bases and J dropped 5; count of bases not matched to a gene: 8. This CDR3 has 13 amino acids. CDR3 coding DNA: TGTGCCAGTGAGAGCGGGAGCGGTGAGACCCAGTACTTC. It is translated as CASESGSGETQYF.

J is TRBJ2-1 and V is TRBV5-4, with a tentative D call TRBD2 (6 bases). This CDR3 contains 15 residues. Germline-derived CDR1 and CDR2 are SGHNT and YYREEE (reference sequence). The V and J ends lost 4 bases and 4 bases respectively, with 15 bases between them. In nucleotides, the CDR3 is TGTGCCAGCAGCCTCAAGGGGACTTCTTACAATGAGCAGTTCTTC. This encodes CASSLKGTSYNEQFF.

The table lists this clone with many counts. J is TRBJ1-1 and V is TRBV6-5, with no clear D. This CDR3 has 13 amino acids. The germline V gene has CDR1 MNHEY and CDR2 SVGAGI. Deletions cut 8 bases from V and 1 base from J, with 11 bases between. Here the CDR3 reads CASWAEGNTEAFF. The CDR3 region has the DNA TGTGCCAGCTGGGCCGAAGGGAACACTGAAGCTTTCTTT.

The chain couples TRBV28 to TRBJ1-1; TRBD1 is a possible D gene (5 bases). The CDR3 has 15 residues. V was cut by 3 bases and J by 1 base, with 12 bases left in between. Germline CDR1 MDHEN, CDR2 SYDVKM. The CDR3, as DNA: TGTGCCAGCAGTTTCGGAGGGGCGGGGAACACTGAAGCTTTCTTT. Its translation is CASSFGGAGNTEAFF.

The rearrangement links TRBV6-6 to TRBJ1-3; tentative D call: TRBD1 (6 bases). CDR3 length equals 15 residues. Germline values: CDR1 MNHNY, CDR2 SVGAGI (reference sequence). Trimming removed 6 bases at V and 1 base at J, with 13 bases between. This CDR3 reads CASSNRVSSGNTIYF. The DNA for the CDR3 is TGTGCCAGCAGCAACAGGGTCTCTTCTGGAAACACCATATATTTT.

The CDR3 bases are TGTGCCAGCAGCCATAACGAGGGGGTGGGAGAGACCCAGTACTTC. Translating it yields CASSHNEGVGETQYF. The chain has TRBV3-1 (or the pseudogene TRBV3-2) and TRBJ2-5; the D gene is possibly TRBD1 (6 bases). CDR1 and CDR2 from the germline V gene are LGHDT and YNNKEL (reference sequence). This CDR3 contains 15 residues. V lost 3 bases and J 4 bases, leaving 15 bases between the germline ends.

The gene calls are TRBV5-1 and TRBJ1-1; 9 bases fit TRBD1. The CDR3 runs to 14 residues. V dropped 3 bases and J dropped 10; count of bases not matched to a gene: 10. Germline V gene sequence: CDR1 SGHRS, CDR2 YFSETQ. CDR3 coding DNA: TGCGCCAGCAGCTCATCCGGGACAGGGAATGGAGCTTTCTTT. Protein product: CASSSSGTGNGAFF.

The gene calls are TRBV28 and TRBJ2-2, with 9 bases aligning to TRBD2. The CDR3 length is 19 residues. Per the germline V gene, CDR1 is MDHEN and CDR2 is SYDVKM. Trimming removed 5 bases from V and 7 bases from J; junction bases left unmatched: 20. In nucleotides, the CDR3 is TGTGCCAGCAGTCACCCAGTTGAAGCGGGAGGTCCAATCGTCGGGGAGCTGTTTTTT. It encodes CASSHPVEAGGPIVGELFF.

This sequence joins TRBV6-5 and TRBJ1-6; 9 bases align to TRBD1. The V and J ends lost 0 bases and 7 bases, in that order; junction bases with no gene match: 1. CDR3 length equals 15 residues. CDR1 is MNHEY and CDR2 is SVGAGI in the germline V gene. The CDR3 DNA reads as TGTGCCAGCAGTTACTCGGGACAGGGAAATTCACCCCTCCACTTT. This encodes CASSYSGQGNSPLHF.